Listed below are T cell receptor beta chains from one sample, sequenced in a study of blood T cell repertoires in COVID-19. The table came from immunoSEQ multiplex PCR; TCRdb's copy has only in-frame clones and leaves some out. Of some 300,000 clones detected, more than 70% appear once; the ten largest clones hold over 2%. Sequences were obtained from PBMCs or T cells enriched from blood (not recorded which). The source is a woman in her fifties or sixties in a cohort exposed to, infected with or recovered from COVID-19 (not recorded which). The CDR3 runs from the conserved cysteine through the conserved F or W. Each record gives: J gene, D gene, V gene, clone size, CDR3 protein, CDR3 DNA. D genes are given only for firm matches. Expanded clones get a size class; other rows say once, few or many, or leave the size out.

TRBJ2-7,NA,TRBV19,few,CASSLTSGINSYEQYF,TGTGCCAGTAGTTTGACCTCCGGGATAAACTCCTACGAGCAGTACTTC
TRBJ2-2,TRBD1,TRBV7-8,NA,CASSLADRGTGELFF,TGTGCCAGCAGCTTAGCAGACAGGGGCACCGGGGAGCTGTTTTTT
TRBJ1-2,TRBD1,TRBV25-1,NA,CASRDNPGQASIGGYTF,TGTGCCAGCAGAGACAACCCGGGACAGGCTTCGATCGGGGGCTACACCTTC
TRBJ2-5,NA,TRBV14,NA,CASSQVRVGGETQYF,TGTGCCAGCAGCCAAGTTCGAGTAGGGGGAGAGACCCAGTACTTC
TRBJ1-4,NA,TRBV5-1,few,CASSLGGHANEKLFF,TGCGCCAGCAGCTTGGGGGGACATGCTAATGAAAAACTGTTTTTT
TRBJ2-7,TRBD2,TRBV11-2,once,CASSHALAGVYEQYF,TGTGCCAGCAGCCACGCTCTAGCGGGGGTCTACGAGCAGTACTTC
TRBJ1-1,NA,TRBV6-5,NA,CASKAGNTEAFF,TGTGCCAGCAAGGCAGGGAACACTGAAGCTTTCTTT
TRBJ1-1,TRBD1,TRBV19,NA,CASSAQGQGLSQAFF,TGTGCCAGTAGTGCCCAGGGACAGGGCCTCTCTCAGGCTTTCTTT
TRBJ2-7,NA,TRBV9,NA,CASSLTESYEQYF,TGTGCCAGCAGCTTGACAGAGTCCTACGAGCAGTACTTC
TRBJ2-1,NA,TRBV12-5,NA,CASDYGGGATGERNEQFF,TGTGCTAGTGATTATGGAGGGGGCGCGACGGGAGAGCGGAATGAGCAGTTCTTC
TRBJ1-1,NA,TRBV28,NA,CASSSNPNYLNTEAFF,TGTGCCAGCAGTTCCAACCCCAACTATCTGAACACTGAAGCTTTCTTT
TRBJ2-1,TRBD2,TRBV7-3,NA,CASSLQGTTVGNEQFF,TGTGCCAGCAGCTTACAAGGGACTACCGTAGGGAATGAGCAGTTCTTC
TRBJ2-5,NA,TRBV9,NA,CASSVVGALQETQYF,TGTGCCAGCAGCGTAGTGGGGGCGCTCCAAGAGACCCAGTACTTC
TRBJ1-1,NA,TRBV19,NA,CASIPTGLNTEAFF,TGTGCCAGTATTCCGACAGGATTGAACACTGAAGCTTTCTTT
TRBJ2-7,NA,TRBV9,NA,CASSVAPRGIAEQSEQYF,TGTGCCAGCAGCGTAGCCCCCAGAGGGATAGCGGAGCAAAGCGAGCAGTACTTC
TRBJ2-2,NA,TRBV19,NA,CASSQDAGSGELFF,TGTGCCAGTAGCCAGGACGCGGGGTCCGGGGAGCTGTTTTTT
TRBJ2-3,TRBD1,TRBV5-4,NA,CASSSARGRSTDTQYF,TGTGCCAGCAGCTCCGCGAGGGGGCGCAGCACAGATACGCAGTATTTT
TRBJ1-2,TRBD1,TRBV7-2,NA,CASSLTRGQGTGYTF,TGTGCCAGCAGCCTTACCCGGGGACAGGGGACTGGCTACACCTTC
TRBJ2-1,TRBD2,TRBV19,NA,CASSITTSGRSNEQFF,TGTGCCAGTAGTATAACGACTAGCGGGAGATCAAATGAGCAGTTCTTC
TRBJ1-1,TRBD1,TRBV7-9,NA,CASSLETPTGGTEAFF,TGTGCCAGCAGCCTGGAAACTCCAACAGGGGGCACTGAAGCTTTCTTT
TRBJ2-4,NA,TRBV11-2,NA,CASSLAHHRDDIQYF,TGTGCCAGCAGCTTGGCCCACCACAGGGACGACATTCAGTACTTC
TRBJ2-2,TRBD1,TRBV5-4,NA,CASTTGAGRPGELFF,TGTGCCAGCACGACAGGGGCGGGAAGACCCGGGGAGCTGTTTTTT
TRBJ2-5,NA,TRBV11-2,NA,CASSLGYRQGEETQYF,TGTGCCAGCAGCTTAGGGTATAGGCAGGGCGAAGAGACCCAGTACTTC
TRBJ2-7,NA,TRBV7-2,NA,CASSLSRGPYEQYF,TGTGCCAGCAGCTTAAGCAGGGGACCTTACGAGCAGTACTTC
TRBJ2-5,NA,TRBV5-6,NA,CASSLRDQETQYF,TGTGCCAGCAGCTTACGAGACCAAGAGACCCAGTACTTC
TRBJ1-2,NA,TRBV29-1,NA,CSVDGNPGREYGYTF,TGCAGCGTTGACGGTAATCCAGGGCGCGAATATGGCTACACCTTC
TRBJ1-6,TRBD1,TRBV7-9,NA,CASSLAGDRGSSPLHF,TGTGCCAGCAGCTTAGCGGGGGACAGGGGTTCTTCACCCCTCCACTTT
TRBJ2-5,TRBD2,TRBV18,NA,CASSPRAGEKYF,TGTGCCAGCTCACCAAGGGCGGGAGAAAAGTACTTC
TRBJ1-5,TRBD1,TRBV6-5,few,CASSRDRGSNQPQHF,TGTGCCAGCAGCCGCGACAGGGGGAGCAATCAGCCCCAGCATTTT
TRBJ1-5,NA,TRBV24-1,once,CATSAGVGIQPQHF,TGTGCCACCAGTGCGGGGGTTGGAATTCAGCCCCAGCATTTT
TRBJ2-1,TRBD2,TRBV4-2,NA,CASSQAPGTSGYNEQFF,TGTGCCAGCAGCCAAGCCCCCGGGACTAGCGGATACAATGAGCAGTTCTTC
TRBJ2-1,TRBD2,TRBV28,NA,CASSLGGLAGGPYNEQFF,TGTGCCAGCAGTTTGGGGGGACTAGCGGGAGGGCCGTACAATGAGCAGTTCTTC
TRBJ1-6,NA,TRBV7-6,few,CASSSQSNDNSPLHF,TGTGCCAGCAGCTCACAGTCTAACGATAATTCACCCCTCCACTTT
TRBJ1-4,NA,TRBV7-9,few,CASSLLGSEKLFF,TGTGCCAGCAGCTTACTAGGATCCGAAAAACTGTTTTTT
TRBJ1-6,TRBD1,TRBV18,NA,CASSAQGVLNSPLHF,TGTGCCAGCTCCGCTCAGGGGGTGCTTAATTCACCCCTCCACTTT
TRBJ2-7,NA,TRBV2,once,CASKGDTSSYEQYF,TGTGCCAGCAAAGGGGACACTTCCTCCTACGAGCAGTACTTC
TRBJ1-6,NA,TRBV27,NA,CASSLRGVGSPLHF,TGTGCCAGCAGTCTCAGGGGAGTAGGTTCACCCCTCCACTTT
TRBJ1-4,NA,TRBV3-1/TRBV3-2,NA,CASSITGPEKLFF,TGTGCCAGCAGTATTACAGGGCCCGAAAAACTGTTTTTT
TRBJ2-5,NA,TRBV5-1,NA,CASSLPAGTGDETQYF,TGCGCCAGCAGCTTACCCGCCGGAACAGGAGATGAGACCCAGTACTTC
TRBJ2-1,TRBD1,TRBV10-1,NA,CASSQTGGQGYNEQFF,TGCGCCAGCAGTCAAACAGGGGGGCAGGGATACAATGAGCAGTTCTTC
TRBJ2-7,NA,TRBV12-3/TRBV12-4,NA,CASRASSSYEQYF,TGTGCCAGCAGGGCTAGCTCGTCTTACGAGCAGTACTTC
TRBJ1-1,NA,TRBV15,NA,CATSRATWDTEAFF,TGTGCCACCAGCAGGGCGACTTGGGACACTGAAGCTTTCTTT
TRBJ2-7,TRBD2,TRBV9,NA,CASSPRLAGLYEQYF,TGTGCCAGCAGCCCCCGACTAGCGGGTCTCTACGAGCAGTACTTC
TRBJ1-2,TRBD1,TRBV9,NA,CASSAGPGTDASHGYTF,TGTGCCAGCAGCGCCGGCCCCGGGACAGATGCTTCCCATGGCTACACCTTC
TRBJ1-2,TRBD1,TRBV2,NA,CASSETGNYGYTF,TGTGCCAGCAGTGAGACAGGGAACTATGGCTACACCTTC
TRBJ2-7,NA,TRBV6-5,NA,CASSYGQASYEQYF,TGTGCCAGCAGTTACGGGCAGGCCTCCTACGAGCAGTACTTC
TRBJ1-5,NA,TRBV4-2,NA,CASSQEGRNQPQHF,TGTGCCAGCAGCCAAGAGGGGCGTAATCAGCCCCAGCATTTT